This passage covers 27 T cell receptor beta chains from one sample sequenced in a study of human versus mouse CDR3 diversity and MHC coevolution. Repertoires were generated with immunoSEQ multiplex PCR, while TCRdb's copy carries only in-frame clones and drops some. The sample holds fewer than 100,000 clones, approximately 92% seen once. The source material was naive CD4+ T cells from blood. Subset here: CD45RO-negative CD62L-positive naive CD4 T cells. Receptors originate from a person between 25 and 70 years old in good health.

V and J are TRBV6-5 and TRBJ2-5; the D gene is possibly TRBD1 (6 bases). The DNA end favors TRBJ2-7, so the J call may be wrong. The length of the CDR3 is 14 residues. The germline V gene has CDR1 MNHEY and CDR2 SVGAGI. The CDR3 loop reads CASSYRDRSYEQYF. The DNA of the CDR3 is TGTGCCAGCAGTTACCGAGACAGGTCCTACGAGCAGTACTTC.

This clone was observed once. The gene calls are TRBV11-3 and TRBJ2-7; D is undetermined. The CDR3 sequence is 13 residues long. V was pared by 0 bases and J by 6 bases, with 9 bases between. Germline CDR1 reads SGHNT; CDR2 reads YENEEA. In DNA form, the CDR3 reads TGTGCCAGCAGCTTAGAGCCGGGTACCGAGCAGTACTTC. Protein sequence: CASSLEPGTEQYF.

The V gene is TRBV20-1, the J gene TRBJ1-2; D call uncertain. Trimming left V 5 bases short and J 8 bases short, with 12 bases between. This CDR3 spans 11 amino acids. Germline CDR1 DFQATT, CDR2 SNEGSKA (reference sequence). The CDR3 region is CSAGPSWGYTF. The CDR3 nucleotides read TGCAGTGCTGGGCCCTCTTGGGGCTACACCTTC.

The chain combines TRBV5-3 with TRBJ1-1; 7 bases line up with TRBD1. TRBV5-3 is an ORF, with its function uncertain. The CDR3 sequence is 12 residues long. Losses at the gene ends were 4 bases for V and 4 bases for J; bases not matched to a gene: 1. The CDR3 sequence is CARSQGGTEAFF. The CDR3 DNA reads as TGTGCCAGAAGCCAGGGGGGCACTGAAGCTTTCTTT.

This clone appeared once. The chain joins TRBV9 to TRBJ2-5; 7 nucleotides agree with TRBD1. J lost 11 bases, V lost 3 bases, and 7 bases had no gene match. Germline-derived CDR1 and CDR2 are SGDLS and YYNGEE. The CDR3 runs 12 residues. The CDR3 DNA reads TGTGCCAGCAGCGGGGACAGACAACAGCAGTACTTC. Translation gives CASSGDRQQQYF.

Details on this clone: Other DNA sequences in this specimen translate into the identical CDR3. V and J are TRBV19 and TRBJ2-3, with 14 bases identical to TRBD2. The CDR3 is made up of 16 amino acids. The junction had 4 bases not matched to a gene; V was cut back by 5 bases and J by 3 bases. Germline lookup yields CDR1 LNHDA and CDR2 SQIVND (reference sequence). CDR3 loop: CASSPRTSGRTDTQYF. In DNA form, the CDR3 reads TGTGCCAGTAGTCCCCGGACTAGCGGGAGGACAGATACGCAGTATTTT.

This chain joins TRBV10-2 and TRBJ2-1; TRBD2 is a possible D gene (7 bases). The CDR3 is 15 residues long. CDR1 WSHSY and CDR2 SAAADI come from the germline V gene. Trimming shortened V by 11 bases and J by 4 bases, and 21 bases separated the two germline ends. This chain's CDR3 is CAAGAPEAGYNEQFF. CDR3 DNA: TGCGCCGCGGGGGCCCCCGAAGCGGGGTACAATGAGCAGTTCTTC.

This clone was observed a single time. This chain joins TRBV7-3 and TRBJ2-1; 8 nucleotides line up with TRBD1. Germline V gene lookup returns CDR1 SGHTA and CDR2 FQGTGA. V shed 5 bases, J shed 2 bases, and the junction held 8 bases outside the gene matches. This CDR3 contains 16 residues. The CDR3 is CASSQAPTGAYNEQFF. CDR3 in DNA: TGTGCCAGCAGCCAAGCGCCGACAGGGGCCTACAATGAGCAGTTCTTC.

As concerns this clone: Different DNA sequences within this sample yield the same CDR3. The chain recombines TRBV6-1 with TRBJ2-7; 12 nucleotides match TRBD2. The CDR3 covers 14 residues. Germline V gene sequence: CDR1 MNHNS, CDR2 SASEGT. The J segment lost 1 base and the V segment lost 6 bases, leaving 1 base of the junction unmatched. DNA of the CDR3: TGTGCCAGCAGCGGGACTAGCGGGTCCTACGAGCAGTACTTC. This encodes CASSGTSGSYEQYF.

The chain is built from TRBV27 and TRBJ1-2; D may be TRBD1 (5 bases). This CDR3 comprises 13 residues. The V and J ends lost 4 bases and 4 bases respectively, with 10 bases between them. Germline V CDR1 and CDR2: MNHEY, SMNVEV (reference sequence). The CDR3 DNA is TGTGCCAGCAGTTCAGGGCGCGGCTATGGCTACACCTTC. This sequence encodes CASSSGRGYGYTF.

The V and J genes are TRBV18 and TRBJ2-4; D remains unclear. V lost 1 base and J lost 5, with 6 bases in between. The CDR3 loop spans 13 amino acids. The germline gives CDR1 KGHSH, CDR2 LQKENI. The CDR3 DNA reads as TGTGCCAGCTCACCACTCGGTCAAAACATTCAGTACTTC. Amino acids: CASSPLGQNIQYF. The full variable domain, in which reference TRBV18 and TRBJ2-4 provide the parts outside the CDR3, is NAGVMQNPRHLVRRRGQEARLRCSPMKGHSHVYWYRQLPEEGLKFMVYLQKENIIDESGMPKERFSAEFPKEGPSILRIQQVVRGDSAAYFCASSPLGQNIQYFGAGTRLSVL.

The chain is built from TRBV2 and TRBJ2-4; D is perhaps TRBD1 (5 bases). The CDR3 contains 13 residues. CDR1 and CDR2 from the germline V gene are SNHLY and FYNNEI. V dropped 2 bases and J dropped 9 bases, with 11 bases sitting between them. This CDR3 reads CASSEQGRVIQYF. For the CDR3, the DNA is TGTGCCAGCAGTGAACAGGGAAGGGTCATTCAGTACTTC.

J is TRBJ1-1 and V is TRBV7-3; TRBD1 is a possible D gene (6 bases). CDR3 length: 14 amino acids. V was trimmed by 5 bases and J by 1 base, leaving 11 bases between them. Germline V gene data show CDR1 as SGHTA and CDR2 as FQGTGA. For the CDR3, the DNA is TGTGCCAGCAGCCTACAGGGCTCGAACACTGAAGCTTTCTTT. It is translated as CASSLQGSNTEAFF.

This chain links TRBV28 with TRBJ2-7; TRBD2 matches at 7 bases. With 6 bases clipped from V and 2 bases from J, the junction kept 4 bases outside the gene matches. This CDR3 has 13 residues. CDR1 and CDR2 from the germline V gene are MDHEN and SYDVKM. The CDR3 reads CASSLAVAYEQYF. Written as DNA, the CDR3 is TGTGCCAGCAGCCTAGCGGTCGCCTACGAGCAGTACTTC.

CDR3 nucleotides: TGTGCCAGCAGTTTAGTGAGTGACGAGCAGTACTTC. It specifies CASSLVSDEQYF. The V call is TRBV28, the J call TRBJ2-7; D unclear. This CDR3 has 12 residues. Germline V gives CDR1 MDHEN, CDR2 SYDVKM. V was trimmed by 2 bases and J by 5 bases, leaving 7 bases between them.

The V gene is TRBV11-2, the J gene TRBJ2-5, with D perhaps matching TRBD2 (5 bases). Between the trimmed V and J ends, which lost 3 bases and 11 bases, there was a span of 16 bases. Germline CDR1 SGHAT, CDR2 FQNNGV. The CDR3 spans 13 residues. The DNA of the CDR3 is TGTGCCAGCAGCTTTGTGACGGGGTGGGAGCAGTACTTC. Protein product: CASSFVTGWEQYF.

This clone was detected only once. The chain carries TRBV5-1 and TRBJ2-1; TRBD2 matches at 11 bases. Looked up from germline, CDR1 is SGHRS and CDR2 is YFSETQ. CDR3 size: 14 residues. V was clipped by 0 bases and J by 9 bases; unmatched bases: 2. The CDR3 here is CASSLGLAGSEQFF. The CDR3 region has the DNA TGCGCCAGCAGCTTGGGACTAGCGGGAAGTGAGCAGTTCTTC.

The chain links TRBV4-1 to TRBJ2-3; D gene uncertain. The germline CDR1 and CDR2 sequences are MGHRA and YSYEKL. V lost 1 base, J lost 1 base, and 9 bases lay in between. The CDR3 covers 15 residues. CDR3 nucleotide sequence: TGCGCCAGCAGCCAAGGCCCAGTTGGCACAGATACGCAGTATTTT. It translates to CASSQGPVGTDTQYF.

The chain is built from TRBV29-1 and TRBJ2-5; tentative D call: TRBD2 (6 bases). This CDR3 region has 12 residues. Germline CDR1 is SQVTM and CDR2 is ANQGSEA. V was pared by 6 bases and J by 3 bases, with 11 bases between. As DNA, the CDR3 is TGCAGCGTCCCGCGGGGTGAAGAGACCCAGTACTTC. Amino acid sequence: CSVPRGEETQYF.

The V call is TRBV4-1, the J call TRBJ2-7, with a possible D match to TRBD1 (6 bases). Germline V CDR1 and CDR2: MGHRA, YSYEKL. The CDR3 has 15 amino acids. V lost 4 bases, J lost 9 bases, and 22 bases lay in between. The CDR3 protein is CASSPTDRLLRVQYF. CDR3 nucleotide sequence: TGCGCCAGCAGCCCCACCGACAGGCTTCTACGAGTGCAGTACTTC.

J is TRBJ2-7 and V is TRBV9, with 8 bases aligning to TRBD1. This CDR3 has 14 residues. Germline V gene sequence: CDR1 SGDLS, CDR2 YYNGEE. The ends lost 4 bases at V and 4 bases at J; junction bases unmatched: 7. As DNA, the CDR3 is TGTGCCAGCAGCACCGGGACAGGCGGGTACGAGCAGTACTTC. It yields the protein CASSTGTGGYEQYF.

This CDR3 is CASTPHRSLASYEQYF. The CDR3, as DNA: TGTGCCAGCACCCCTCACCGCTCCCTAGCCTCCTACGAGCAGTACTTC. The chain joins TRBV5-5 to TRBJ2-7; tentatively, D is TRBD2 (5 bases). The CDR3 runs 16 residues. V was clipped by 6 bases and J by 0 bases, with 19 bases between them. Germline CDR1 reads SGHKS; CDR2 reads YYEKEE (reference sequence).

The gene calls are TRBV20-1 and TRBJ2-7; perhaps TRBD2 as D (7 bases). Trimming took 6 bases from V and 6 from J, leaving 12 bases between them. This CDR3 spans 11 amino acids. Germline lookup yields CDR1 DFQATT and CDR2 SNEGSKA (reference sequence). The CDR3 DNA reads as TGCAGTGCGGGGGGAGGGGGCGAGCAGTACTTC. It encodes CSAGGGGEQYF.

This sequence joins TRBV5-8 and TRBJ2-1, with a possible D match to TRBD1 (6 bases). Germline values: CDR1 SGHTS, CDR2 YDEGEE. V lost 3 bases and J 8 bases, leaving 15 bases between the germline ends. The CDR3 spans 14 residues. The CDR3 DNA is TGTGCCAGCAGCTGGGACACCTACCGTGATGAGCAGTTCTTC. Residues: CASSWDTYRDEQFF.

The chain employs TRBV25-1 and TRBJ1-1; D is possibly TRBD1 (5 bases). Trimming pared 7 bases from V and 7 bases from J, leaving 10 bases between. CDR3 length: 11 residues. Germline V gives CDR1 MGHDK, CDR2 SYGVNS. The CDR3 sequence: CASIRDFEAFF. As DNA, the CDR3 is TGTGCCAGCATTAGGGACTTTGAAGCTTTCTTT.

J is TRBJ2-7 and V is TRBV19; D gene unclear. The germline V gene has CDR1 LNHDA and CDR2 SQIVND (reference sequence). The CDR3 loop spans 14 amino acids. V was trimmed by 6 bases and J by 5 bases, leaving 17 bases between them. The CDR3 sequence is CASSLLKPPNEQYF. The CDR3 bases are TGTGCCAGTAGCCTTCTGAAGCCCCCTAACGAGCAGTACTTC. The full variable domain, rest sourced from reference TRBV19 and TRBJ2-7, is DGGITQSPKYLFRKEGQNVTLSCEQNLNHDAMYWYRQDPGQGLRLIYYSQIVNDFQKGDIAEGYSVSREKKESFPLTVTSAQKNPTAFYLCASSLLKPPNEQYFGPGTRLTVT.

The chain recombines TRBV15 with TRBJ1-2; D might be TRBD1 (5 bases). CDR1 is LNHNV and CDR2 is YYDKDF in the germline V gene (reference sequence). The ends were cut back, 8 bases at V and 0 bases at J, with 10 bases in the middle. The CDR3 covers 13 residues. The DNA for the CDR3 is TGTGCCACCCTAAGGACAACTAACTATGGCTACACCTTC. This encodes CATLRTTNYGYTF.